Listed below are T cell receptor beta chains from one sample, sequenced in a study of shared clonotypes between healthy human individuals. This table comes from immunoSEQ multiplex PCR, and its TCRdb copy is limited to in-frame clones, with some not included. The sample includes a few million clones, just over 90% of them seen just once. The material sequenced was naive CD4+ T cells sorted from blood. The receptors shown here come from a man aged 18 to 30 in good health. CDR3s include the opening cysteine and the closing phenylalanine or tryptophan. Size is omitted from some rows. Given values are once, few, many or a class for expanded clones.

CDR3aa	j_gene	abundance	v_gene	len
CASSSSNEQFF	TRBJ2-1	-	TRBV6-6	11
CASSPRDRGYNSPLHF	TRBJ1-6	-	TRBV19	16
CASSYSDRGYEQYF	TRBJ2-7	-	TRBV6-5	14
CASATGPLLYEQYF	TRBJ2-7	-	TRBV19	14
CASSQGGVGTQYF	TRBJ2-3	-	TRBV4-3	13
CSVSRGNEQFF	TRBJ2-1	-	TRBV29-1	11
CASRGQGVSYEQYF	TRBJ2-7	-	TRBV5-1	14
CASSESSNQPQHF	TRBJ1-5	few	TRBV10-1	13
CASSATPQPSQQGGYTF	TRBJ1-2	-	TRBV6-1	17
CASSLDLGAGANVLTF	TRBJ2-6	-	TRBV5-1	16
CASSGTGVSYEQYF	TRBJ2-7	-	TRBV6-1	14
CASSFSTDTQYF	TRBJ2-3	-	TRBV7-9	12
CASRITGGNEKLFF	TRBJ1-4	-	TRBV6-6	14
CASSWWTSGESTDTQYF	TRBJ2-3	-	TRBV5-6	17
CAISEVLKRNTGELFF	TRBJ2-2	once	TRBV10-3	16
CATSPAGSRERRGYTF	TRBJ1-2	-	TRBV19	16
CASSLRTDTQYF	TRBJ2-3	-	TRBV28	12
CASSSGTGPYEQYF	TRBJ2-7	-	TRBV27	14
CASSLVGRISYEQYF	TRBJ2-7	-	TRBV7-2	15
CASSPDRDFSNQPQHF	TRBJ1-5	-	TRBV18	16
CASSLLTGSGIWAETQYF	TRBJ2-5	-	TRBV5-4	18
CAWSAGTNYGYTF	TRBJ1-2	-	TRBV30	13
CASSRTGTDYGYTF	TRBJ1-2	-	TRBV7-3	14
CASSRTGQNSYEQYF	TRBJ2-7	-	TRBV18	15
CAWSVRSSGRARMLNEQYF	TRBJ2-7	-	TRBV30	19
CASSWDRGNYGYTF	TRBJ1-2	-	TRBV7-2	14
CSVGTSNEQFF	TRBJ2-1	-	TRBV20-1	11
CASSPRLGTEAFF	TRBJ1-1	-	TRBV11-2	13
CASSVAYTDTQYF	TRBJ2-3	-	TRBV7-2	13
CASSSYPYLYNEQFF	TRBJ2-1	-	TRBV6-5	15
CAILVSGRSYNEQFF	TRBJ2-1	once	TRBV10-3	15
CASSIQGAAGNTIYF	TRBJ1-3	-	TRBV19	15
CASSKGGTYGYTF	TRBJ1-2	-	TRBV19	13
CASSRGADNSPLHF	TRBJ1-6	-	TRBV18	14
CASSSLRGQDYGYTF	TRBJ1-2	-	TRBV6-5	15
CASSPLGGGIRGYTF	TRBJ1-2	few	TRBV2	15
CAGSARGAPSDEQFF	TRBJ2-1	-	TRBV9	15
CASSQLDGGTEAFF	TRBJ1-1	-	TRBV4-1	14
CATGAWNEQFF	TRBJ2-1	-	TRBV28	11
CASSLAAGYYEQYF	TRBJ2-7	once	TRBV5-1	14
CATRETRSATNEKLFF	TRBJ1-4	-	TRBV15	16
CASSSGLAGNYEQYF	TRBJ2-7	once	TRBV6-6	15
CASSQPGGTGELFF	TRBJ2-2	once	TRBV14	14
CATSPQGTTDTQYF	TRBJ2-3	-	TRBV15	14
CASRSDRGRTEAFF	TRBJ1-1	once	TRBV6-5	14
CASSKGQGFSYEQYF	TRBJ2-7	-	TRBV5-5	15
CASRNTPGAGNTIYF	TRBJ1-3	-	TRBV28	15
CASSLLTEGVGGGYTF	TRBJ1-2	-	TRBV5-1	16
CASSLGSSSTDTQYF	TRBJ2-3	-	TRBV7-9	15
CASSLVRPTDTQYF	TRBJ2-3	-	TRBV5-1	14
CASSQDLIPVAEQYF	TRBJ2-7	-	TRBV14	15
CASRQGGNQPQHF	TRBJ1-5	-	TRBV19	13
CASSEAGWTDTQYF	TRBJ2-3	-	TRBV6-1	14
CAISDLAGGEPQHF	TRBJ1-5	-	TRBV10-3	14
CASSLVGVGTGELFF	TRBJ2-2	-	TRBV28	15